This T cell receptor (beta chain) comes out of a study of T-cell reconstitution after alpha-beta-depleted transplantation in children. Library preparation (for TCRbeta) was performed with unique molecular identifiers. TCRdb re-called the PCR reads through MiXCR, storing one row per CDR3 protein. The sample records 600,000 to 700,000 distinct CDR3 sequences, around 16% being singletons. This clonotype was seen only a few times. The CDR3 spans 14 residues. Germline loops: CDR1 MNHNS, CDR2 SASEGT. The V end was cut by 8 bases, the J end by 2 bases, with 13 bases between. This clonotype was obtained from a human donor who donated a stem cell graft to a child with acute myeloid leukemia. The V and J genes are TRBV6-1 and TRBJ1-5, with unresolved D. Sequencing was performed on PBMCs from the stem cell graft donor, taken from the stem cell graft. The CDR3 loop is CASRPPGGNQPQHF. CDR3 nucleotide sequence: TGTGCCAGCCGACCCCCAGGAGGCAATCAGCCCCAGCATTTT.